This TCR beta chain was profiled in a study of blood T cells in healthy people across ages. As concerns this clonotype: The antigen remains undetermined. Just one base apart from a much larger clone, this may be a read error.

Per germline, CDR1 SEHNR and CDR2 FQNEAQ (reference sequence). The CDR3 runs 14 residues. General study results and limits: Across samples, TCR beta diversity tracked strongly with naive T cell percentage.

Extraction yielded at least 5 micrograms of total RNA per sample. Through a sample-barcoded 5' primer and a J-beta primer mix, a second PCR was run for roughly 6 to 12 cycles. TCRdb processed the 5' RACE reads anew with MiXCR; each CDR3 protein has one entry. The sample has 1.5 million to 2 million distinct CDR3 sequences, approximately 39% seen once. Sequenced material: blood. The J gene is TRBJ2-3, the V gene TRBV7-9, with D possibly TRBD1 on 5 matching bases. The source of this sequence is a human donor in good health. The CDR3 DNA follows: TGTGCCAGCAGCCACCGACAGTACACAGATACGCGGTATTTT. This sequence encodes CASSHRQYTDTRYF.